These T cell receptor beta chains were read from a single sample in a study of Ad26.COV2.S vaccination and SARS-CoV-2 variants. The data were produced by immunoSEQ multiplex PCR, yet TCRdb's version contains in-frame clones alone and is incomplete. Of about 430,000 clones in the sample, over 75% were seen once. Source: peripheral blood, taken in a trial of Ad26.COV2.S vaccine versus placebo. The receptors were sampled from a person between 18 and 65 years old who received the Ad26.COV2.S COVID-19 vaccine or a placebo. The CDR3 runs from the conserved cysteine through the conserved F or W. The D gene is left open where the match is weak. Not every row has a clone size; where given, it reads once, few, many or a size class.

abundance,v_gene,d_gene,j_gene,CDR3nt,CDR3aa
.,TRBV4-1,.,TRBJ1-1,TGCGCCAGCAGCCAACTCAACAGGGTGAACACTGAAGCTTTCTTT,CASSQLNRVNTEAFF
.,TRBV5-5,.,TRBJ1-2,TGTGCCAGCAGCCCGAGCCCCAGGATTTCTTATGGCTACACCTTC,CASSPSPRISYGYTF
few,TRBV29-1,.,TRBJ2-2,TGCAGCGCTGGACACGTCACTAACACCGGGGAGCTGTTTTTT,CSAGHVTNTGELFF
.,TRBV10-1,TRBD1,TRBJ2-1,TGCGCCAGCAAGGACAGGTCTAAAACCTACAATGAGCAGTTCTTC,CASKDRSKTYNEQFF
.,TRBV7-6,TRBD1,TRBJ1-5,TGTGCCAGCAGCCGCGGGACAGGGATCCATCAGCCCCAGCATTTT,CASSRGTGIHQPQHF
.,TRBV10-3,TRBD1,TRBJ2-3,TGTGCCATCAGTGGCGGACAGGGCCTCACAGATACGCAGTATTTT,CAISGGQGLTDTQYF
.,TRBV5-1,TRBD2,TRBJ2-5,TGCGCCAGCAGAGGACTAGCGGAAGAGACCCAGTACTTC,CASRGLAEETQYF
.,TRBV28,.,TRBJ2-7,TGTGCCAGCACCACTTCTAACGAGCAGTACTTC,CASTTSNEQYF
.,TRBV2,TRBD2,TRBJ2-1,TGTGCTTGTGCTAGCGGGAACTACAATGAGCAGTTCTTC,CACASGNYNEQFF
.,TRBV14,.,TRBJ1-1,TGTGCCAGCAGCCAAGCCAGAGGCACAATTGTAGCTGAAGCTTTCTTT,CASSQARGTIVAEAFF
.,TRBV18,.,TRBJ1-1,TGTGCCAGCTCACAGACATCGGGACGGATGAACACTGAAGCTTTCTTT,CASSQTSGRMNTEAFF
.,TRBV6-6,.,TRBJ2-2,TGTGCCAGCAGAAATCCGAACACCGGGGAGCTGTTTTTT,CASRNPNTGELFF
.,TRBV2,.,TRBJ2-1,TGTGCCAGCAGTGGGGGAAATGAGCAGTTCTTC,CASSGGNEQFF
.,TRBV24-1,.,TRBJ2-3,TGTGCCACCAGTGATCCCAATCCCACAGGGACAGATACGCAGTATTTT,CATSDPNPTGTDTQYF
.,TRBV29-1,.,TRBJ1-2,TGCAGCGTTGAAGAGAACACCGGCTACACCTTC,CSVEENTGYTF
.,TRBV6-5,TRBD2,TRBJ2-2,TGTGCCAGCAGCTATCGGGAGGGGGGCACCGGGGAGCTGTTTTTT,CASSYREGGTGELFF
.,TRBV2,TRBD2,TRBJ2-1,TGTGCCAGCGCTAGCGGAAGCTCCTACAATGAGCAGTTCTTC,CASASGSSYNEQFF
.,TRBV4-3,.,TRBJ2-7,TGCGCCAGCAGCCAAGAGGCCGGGATAGGAGAGCAGTACTTC,CASSQEAGIGEQYF
.,TRBV28,TRBD2,TRBJ2-1,TGTGCCAGCACCCCGGGGGGGCTAGCGACCTACAATGAGCAGTTCTTC,CASTPGGLATYNEQFF
.,TRBV2,.,TRBJ2-7,TGTGCCAGCACCCGGGGGGCCGAGCAGTACTTC,CASTRGAEQYF
few,TRBV3-1/TRBV3-2,TRBD2,TRBJ2-1,TGTGCCAGCAGCCAGCGACGGGAGGAATACAATGAGCAGTTCTTC,CASSQRREEYNEQFF
.,TRBV12-5,.,TRBJ2-3,TGTGCTAGTGGTTTGGTACGCAAGGCGGGGGCCAACCCAGATACGCAGTATTTT,CASGLVRKAGANPDTQYF
.,TRBV4-1,TRBD2,TRBJ2-1,TGCGCCAGCAGCCAAGATCATGGGGGACTAGCGGGGGACTACAATGAGCAGTTCTTC,CASSQDHGGLAGDYNEQFF
.,TRBV5-1,.,TRBJ1-5,TGCGCCAGCAGCTTGGGCGACAGGAGGGACCAGCCCCAGCATTTT,CASSLGDRRDQPQHF
few,TRBV5-1,.,TRBJ2-2,TGCGCCAGCAGCCGATTGGGCGGGGAGCTGTTTTTT,CASSRLGGELFF
.,TRBV15,TRBD2,TRBJ2-1,TGTGCCACCAGCAGGACCGGACTAGCGGGAATCAGCTCCTACAATGAGCAGTTCTTC,CATSRTGLAGISSYNEQFF
once,TRBV28,TRBD1,TRBJ2-3,TGTGCCAGCAGCCGTCGTCCGGGACAGGGGACAGATACGCAGTATTTT,CASSRRPGQGTDTQYF
.,TRBV30,TRBD1,TRBJ1-1,TGTGCCGGCGACAGGGGGCGAACTGAAGCTTTCTTT,CAGDRGRTEAFF
once,TRBV3-1/TRBV3-2,TRBD1,TRBJ2-2,TGTGCCAGCAGCCAGACAGGGTCCGGGGAGCTGTTTTTT,CASSQTGSGELFF
once,TRBV28,TRBD1,TRBJ2-1,TGTGCCAGCAGTGCCTCGGGACAGGGAAAGTTCTTC,CASSASGQGKFF
.,TRBV7-8,TRBD2,TRBJ2-7,TGTGCCAGCAGCCCCGGGACTAGCGGTAACTACGAGCAGTACTTC,CASSPGTSGNYEQYF
.,TRBV6-5,.,TRBJ2-3,TGTGCCAGCAGTCCCTGGGGGCTAGCAACAGATACGCAGTATTTT,CASSPWGLATDTQYF
.,TRBV11-1,.,TRBJ2-3,TGTGCCAGCAGTCCCGGACAGGGAGGGACAGATACGCAGTATTTT,CASSPGQGGTDTQYF
once,TRBV2,TRBD1,TRBJ1-2,TGTGCCAGCAGTGAGGCCGGGACAGGGATTTCCTACTATGGCTACACCTTC,CASSEAGTGISYYGYTF
.,TRBV10-3,TRBD1,TRBJ2-7,TGTGCCATCAGCGAAGGGACAGGGCGCACGTACTTC,CAISEGTGRTYF
.,TRBV6-5,.,TRBJ1-1,TGTGCCAGCAGCCTCCTCGAGAACACTGAAGCTTTCTTT,CASSLLENTEAFF
.,TRBV5-4,TRBD2,TRBJ2-1,TGTGCCAGCAGCTTGGAGGGACTAGCGGGAGCCCATGAGCAGTTCTTC,CASSLEGLAGAHEQFF
.,TRBV29-1,TRBD1,TRBJ2-7,TGCAGCGCGAGGACAGGGGGCGTTTACGAGCAGTACTTC,CSARTGGVYEQYF
.,TRBV28,.,TRBJ1-5,TGTGCCAGCAGTTTACTCGGGTATCAGCCCCAGCATTTT,CASSLLGYQPQHF
.,TRBV7-2,TRBD1,TRBJ1-5,TGTGCCAGCAGCAAATCCGGGACAGGGGGCTTTAGCAATCAGCCCCAGCATTTT,CASSKSGTGGFSNQPQHF
.,TRBV4-1,.,TRBJ2-7,TGCGCCAGCAGCCCCGACCCGACCAAAACCTACGAGCAGTACTTC,CASSPDPTKTYEQYF
.,TRBV18,.,TRBJ2-1,TGTGCCAGCTCTCCGGGGTACGGGAAAGAGCAGTTCTTC,CASSPGYGKEQFF
.,TRBV5-5,.,TRBJ1-2,TGTGCCAGCAGCTGGGGATTTCTAGACTATGGCTACACCTTC,CASSWGFLDYGYTF
once,TRBV30,.,TRBJ1-1,TGTGCCTGGAGTCTTAGGGGTTGGCCTGAAGCTTTCTTT,CAWSLRGWPEAFF
few,TRBV7-2,.,TRBJ2-1,TGTGCCAGCAGCTTAGCACGGACTGTCGTCAATGAGCAGTTCTTC,CASSLARTVVNEQFF
.,TRBV5-4,.,TRBJ1-2,TGTGCCAGCAGCGGACCATCAGGGGCTAACTATGGCTACACCTTC,CASSGPSGANYGYTF
once,TRBV4-1,TRBD2,TRBJ2-7,TGCGCCAGCAGCCAAGGAGAGGCTAGCGGGAGAGCGTACGAGCAGTACTTC,CASSQGEASGRAYEQYF
.,TRBV9,.,TRBJ2-2,TGTGCCAGCAGCGTGGGAAGTACGCATACCCTGAACACCGGGGAGCTGTTTTTT,CASSVGSTHTLNTGELFF
.,TRBV4-3,.,TRBJ1-5,TGCGCCAGCAGCCAAGGCCGATGGGATCAGCCCCAGCATTTT,CASSQGRWDQPQHF
once,TRBV6-2/TRBV6-3,.,TRBJ2-1,TGTGCCAGCAGTTACAACGCAGCCTACAATGAGCAGTTCTTC,CASSYNAAYNEQFF
.,TRBV13,.,TRBJ2-2,TGTGCCAGCAGCCCAGGACGACAGGCGGGGAACACCGGGGAGCTGTTTTTT,CASSPGRQAGNTGELFF
.,TRBV7-9,.,TRBJ2-1,TGTGCCAGCAGCTTATCGGGAAGTTCAGTTTTCTTC,CASSLSGSSVFF
.,TRBV25-1,.,TRBJ1-4,TGTGCCAGCAGTGATTTTAAACAGCCGAATAATGAAAAACTGTTTTTT,CASSDFKQPNNEKLFF
.,TRBV7-9,.,TRBJ2-3,TGTGCCAGCAGCCATCCCCTGGACAGCACAGATACGCAGTATTTT,CASSHPLDSTDTQYF
few,TRBV3-1/TRBV3-2,.,TRBJ2-7,TGTGCCAGCAGCCAAGTTCAGTCCGCCTACGAGCAGTACTTC,CASSQVQSAYEQYF
.,TRBV4-2,TRBD1,TRBJ1-5,TGTGCCAGCAGCCAGTTACAGGGGGCGGCGGAGCCCCAGCATTTT,CASSQLQGAAEPQHF
.,TRBV2,.,TRBJ1-2,TGTGCCACCTTAAGGGGGGGAGCTAACTATGGCTACACCTTC,CATLRGGANYGYTF